This entry describes one TCR beta chain. What antigen it recognizes has not been identified. Qualities for individual bases were not recorded, and no much larger clone is one base off. PBMCs were isolated by Ficoll-Paque density gradient centrifugation. The record originates from a study of T-cell memory formation after mild COVID-19 (dated by TCRdb to the early 2020s). Some background on the complete study: TCR sequence clusters from the two donors were largely donor specific. The cohort was made up of two young adult volunteers, one female and one male, who were previously healthy. In a couple of donors, T-cell clones that expanded and contracted after mild COVID-19 were followed by sequencing TCRalpha and TCRbeta repertoires longitudinally.

What the authors observed across the whole study: Clones contracting from day 15 to 85 had balanced CD4/CD8 phenotypes, while a second wave expanding from day 15 to 37 was biased towards CD4+. Contracting CD4+ clones turned up mainly in the CM and EM memory subsets, whereas EMRA was where CD8+ clones were enriched. Only two mild cases were covered in the study, and larger cohorts including severe cases with pre-infection samples were considered necessary. Some responding clones were detected in pre-infection memory, suggesting pre-existing cross-reactive memory T cells joined the SARS-CoV-2 response. SARS-CoV-2 specificity was not confirmed for the second-wave clones peaking on day 37.

From a lookup of the germline V gene (reference sequence), CDR1 and CDR2 are MNHEY and SMNVEV. The CDR3 runs 15 residues from the cysteine to the phenylalanine. Here the CDR3 DNA is all that survives: 45 bases in frame from base 1. V is shortened by 2 bases, J by 7 bases, and the region joining them spans 16 bases. TCRdb records Illumina NovaSeq 6000 as the sequencer. cDNA libraries for TCRalpha and TCRbeta were prepared by 5'RACE using constant-segment primers, with sample barcodes and unique molecular identifiers added. Trizol reagent was used to extract RNA from every sample. Amplification of the libraries took two PCR steps, and the second step added a second sample barcode plus Illumina TruSeq adapters. Sequencing of libraries was performed on an Illumina NovaSeq with 2 x 150 bp paired-end reads. As for the authors' bioinformatics: Demultiplexing of reads and collapsing into UMI-guided consensus sequences were performed with migec v1.2.7. Using mixcr v2.1.11, UMI consensuses were aligned to TRA and TRB V and J templates and then assembled into clonotypes. Clonotypes were classified as expanded or contracted when called significant by both edgeR and NoisET, with noise models trained on biological replicates. edgeR calls used a false discovery rate-adjusted p below 0.01 and a log2 fold-change threshold of 1. As an exploratory analysis of dynamics, PCA with hierarchical clustering was applied to max-normalized trajectories of the 1000 most abundant clonotypes. Separately sequenced CD4+ and CD8+ repertoires were used to assign a CD4 or CD8 phenotype to each responding clone. The raw public reads went through TCRdb reprocessing: fastp at Q25, MiXCR clone calling, in-frame beta chains kept. Rows merge per CDR3 protein into single entries with the most common DNA and genes. The V and J calls here are based on TCRdb, not the publication. The sample data list under 300,000 distinct CDR3 sequences, and 15% to 20% of these were observed just once. The ten top clones hold 20% to 25% of the sample.

The chain is encoded by TRBV27 joined to TRBJ2-3, with a weak D call of TRBD1 (6 bases match). The sample was PBMCs or a T cell subset sorted from them (not recorded which). The sequence was obtained from a man between 18 and 29 years old who had mild COVID-19 (a few samples of this study predate the infection). The sample titles of this study are shuffled in the database, so cell type and time point are left out; the donor was told from shared clones. The CDR3 has the sequence CASSLQGITHNTQYF. The sequenced DNA: TGTGCCAGCAGTTTACAGGGGATAACTCATAATACGCAGTATTTT.